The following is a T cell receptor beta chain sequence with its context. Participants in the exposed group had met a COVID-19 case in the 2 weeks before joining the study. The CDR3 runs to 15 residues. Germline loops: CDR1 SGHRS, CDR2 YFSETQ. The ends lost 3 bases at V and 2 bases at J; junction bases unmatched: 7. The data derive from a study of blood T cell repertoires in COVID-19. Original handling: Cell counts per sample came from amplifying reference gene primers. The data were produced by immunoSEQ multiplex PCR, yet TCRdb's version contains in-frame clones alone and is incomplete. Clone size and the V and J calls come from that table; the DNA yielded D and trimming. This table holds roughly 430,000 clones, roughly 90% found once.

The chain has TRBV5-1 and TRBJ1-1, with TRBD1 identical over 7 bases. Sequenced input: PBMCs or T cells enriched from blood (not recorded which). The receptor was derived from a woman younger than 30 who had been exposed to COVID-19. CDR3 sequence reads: CASSSRGDSNTEAFF. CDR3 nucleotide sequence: TGCGCCAGCAGCTCGAGGGGGGACAGCAACACTGAAGCTTTCTTT. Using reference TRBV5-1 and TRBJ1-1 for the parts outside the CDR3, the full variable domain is KAGVTQTPRYLIKTRGQQVTLSCSPISGHRSVSWYQQTPGQGLQFLFEYFSETQRNKGNFPGRFSGRQFSNSRSEMNVSTLELGDSALYLCASSSRGDSNTEAFFGQGTRLTVV.